The 31 T cell receptor beta chains below all came from one sample that was sequenced in a study of T cells in Graves' hyperthyroidism and ophthalmopathy. Authors of the study amplified TCR beta CDR3 regions from RNA transcripts. The TCR CDR3 first-round RT-PCR relied on the HTBI primer set. TCRdb ran MiXCR on the multiplex PCR reads and lists one entry per CDR3 protein. The data hold over 500,000 distinct CDR3 sequences, with more than 15% observed a single time. The sequencing input was blood. The receptors stem from a woman between 18 and 30 years old with Graves' ophthalmopathy.

This clonotype has ten or more counts. The chain couples TRBV28 to TRBJ2-1; 8 nucleotides match TRBD2. Unmatched junction bases numbered 15, after V lost 5 bases and J lost 6 bases. This CDR3 is 17 amino acids long. Germline CDR1 reads MDHEN; CDR2 reads SYDVKM. The CDR3 region is CASSPAAGTRTGNEQFF. The CDR3, as DNA: TGTGCCAGCAGTCCCGCGGCCGGGACTAGGACGGGCAATGAGCAGTTCTTC. The whole variable domain, filled in from reference TRBV28 and TRBJ2-1, reads DVKVTQSSRYLVKRTGEKVFLECVQDMDHENMFWYRQDPGLGLRLIYFSYDVKMKEKGDIPEGYSVSREKKERFSLILESASTNQTSMYLCASSPAAGTRTGNEQFFGPGTRLTVL.

This clonotype was counted a few times. This chain connects TRBV5-5 to TRBJ2-7, with 7 bases aligning to TRBD1. The J segment lost 0 bases and the V segment lost 7 bases, leaving 7 bases of the junction unmatched. Germline CDR1 reads SGHKS; CDR2 reads YYEKEE (reference sequence). This CDR3 has 14 amino acids. CDR3 sequence reads: CASGRDSSSYEQYF. The CDR3 bases are TGTGCCAGCGGCCGGGACAGCAGCTCCTACGAGCAGTACTTC. Full variable domain (remainder filled in from reference TRBV5-5 and TRBJ2-7): DAGVTQSPTHLIKTRGQQVTLRCSPISGHKSVSWYQQVLGQGPQFIFQYYEKEERGRGNFPDRFSARQFPNYSSELNVNALLLGDSALYLCASGRDSSSYEQYFGPGTRLTVT.

This clonotype was detected many times. This chain joins TRBV2 and TRBJ2-6; D may be TRBD1 (5 bases). V lost 5 bases and J 0 bases, leaving 11 bases between the germline ends. The CDR3 has 16 amino acids. From germline, CDR1 is SNHLY and CDR2 FYNNEI. The CDR3 reads CASSRRTLSGANVLTF. The CDR3 DNA reads TGTGCCAGCAGTCGTAGGACACTCTCTGGGGCCAACGTCCTGACTTTC.

This clonotype came up many times. CDR3 protein: CASSLEGTTDTQYF. CDR3 nucleotide sequence: TGTGCCAGCAGCTTAGAGGGTACCACAGATACGCAGTATTTT. The chain combines TRBV7-2 with TRBJ2-3; D unresolved. Germline loops: CDR1 SGHTA, CDR2 FQGNSA. Trimming pared 1 base from V and 2 bases from J, leaving 7 bases between. The CDR3 loop spans 14 amino acids.

In its sample, this clonotype was seen a few times. This chain uses TRBV6-1 with TRBJ2-5; possibly TRBD1 for D (5 bases). This CDR3 comprises 13 residues. Trimming cost V 8 bases and J 0 bases, with 10 bases left between them. Per the germline V gene, CDR1 is MNHNS and CDR2 is SASEGT. CDR3 sequence: CASGKTDQETQYF. DNA for the CDR3: TGTGCCAGCGGAAAGACAGACCAAGAGACCCAGTACTTC.

This clonotype has at least ten counts. The chain couples TRBV30 to TRBJ1-2; D perhaps matches TRBD1 (5 bases). Trimming removed 1 base from V and 8 bases from J, with 11 bases in between. This CDR3 spans 12 amino acids. Per the germline V gene, CDR1 is GTSNPN and CDR2 is SVGIG (reference sequence). This CDR3 reads CAWSGARDGYTF. Here the CDR3 DNA reads TGTGCCTGGAGTGGGGCCAGGGACGGCTACACCTTC.

This clonotype was found many times. The rearrangement uses TRBV3-1 and TRBJ1-1, with TRBD1 as a possible D gene (5 bases). Between the trimmed V and J ends, which lost 4 bases and 5 bases, there was a span of 14 bases. The CDR3 loop spans 14 amino acids. The germline V gene has CDR1 LGHDT and CDR2 YNNKEL (reference sequence). As DNA, the CDR3 is TGTGCCAGCAGCCTCCTAACAAGGACAACTGAAGCTTTCTTT. Residues: CASSLLTRTTEAFF.

The sample holds many counts of this clonotype. The genes are TRBV5-1 and TRBJ1-1; 9 bases are shared with TRBD1. Germline loops: CDR1 SGHRS, CDR2 YFSETQ. V lost 6 bases to trimming and J lost 4 bases; unmatched junction nucleotides: 7. This CDR3 has 14 residues. CDR3 in amino acids: CASNVQGAGTEAFF. CDR3 nucleotides: TGCGCCAGCAACGTACAGGGGGCTGGCACTGAAGCTTTCTTT.

This clonotype appeared many times. The chain is built from TRBV11-2 and TRBJ2-7; D may correspond to TRBD1 or TRBD2 (5 bases each). Trimming removed 3 bases from V and 3 bases from J, with 12 bases in between. CDR3 length: 14 residues. Germline CDR1 is SGHAT and CDR2 is FQNNGV. CDR3 protein: CASSLARGGYEQYF. The CDR3 bases are TGTGCCAGCAGCTTGGCGCGTGGGGGCTACGAGCAGTACTTC.

This clonotype has a count of ten or more. The chain has TRBV12-3 or TRBV12-4 and TRBJ1-2, with D unresolved. V lost 2 bases, J lost 14 bases, and 12 bases lay in between. The length of the CDR3 is 11 residues. As DNA, the CDR3 is TGTGCCAGCAGTTTACTCACCGGATGGACCTTC. It is translated as CASSLLTGWTF.

This clonotype showed up many times. The chain combines TRBV5-1 with TRBJ2-7, with D tentatively TRBD1 or TRBD2 (5 bases each). The V end lost 4 bases, the J end lost 2 bases, and 16 bases lay between the germline ends. The CDR3 runs 15 residues. CDR1 SGHRS and CDR2 YFSETQ come from the germline V gene. The CDR3 nucleotides are TGCGCCAGCAGCCAGGCCGGGACGTCAACCTACGAGCAGTACTTC. This codes for CASSQAGTSTYEQYF.

V usage is TRBV7-2 and J usage is TRBJ2-3; tentative D call: TRBD2 (5 bases). The CDR3 is 14 amino acids. The germline V gene has CDR1 SGHTA and CDR2 FQGNSA. V dropped 1 base and J dropped 1 base, with 6 bases sitting between them. CDR3 residues: CASSLGTRTDTQYF. As DNA, the CDR3 is TGTGCCAGCAGCTTAGGGACTCGCACAGATACGCAGTATTTT.

This clonotype has a handful of counts. The rearrangement links TRBV20-1 to TRBJ2-5; the D is unclear. The V end was cut by 1 base, the J end by 2 bases, with 5 bases between. Germline CDR1 reads DFQATT; CDR2 reads SNEGSKA (reference sequence). This CDR3 contains 12 residues. CDR3 sequence: CSARGIQETQYF. The CDR3, as DNA: TGCAGTGCTAGAGGAATACAAGAGACCCAGTACTTC.

This clonotype was found many times. The chain recombines TRBV27 with TRBJ1-1; TRBD1 is a possible D gene (5 bases). V shed 3 bases and J shed 6 bases, with 8 bases lying between them. The CDR3 length is 12 residues. Per germline, CDR1 MNHEY and CDR2 SMNVEV (reference sequence). DNA of the CDR3: TGTGCCAGCAGTTTTTGGGGCGCTGAAGCTTTCTTT. This sequence encodes CASSFWGAEAFF.

This clonotype was found many times. The rearrangement links TRBV28 to TRBJ1-6; maybe TRBD1 (6 bases). The germline gives CDR1 MDHEN, CDR2 SYDVKM. The CDR3 sequence is 17 residues long. Trimming removed 5 bases at V and 0 bases at J, with 14 bases between. CDR3 sequence: CASSTTGQSSYNSPLHF. The DNA for the CDR3 is TGTGCCAGCAGTACTACCGGACAGAGCTCCTATAATTCACCCCTCCACTTT.

This clonotype was seen more than once but under ten times. The chain couples TRBV2 to TRBJ1-3; TRBD1 might be the D (5 bases). In germline, CDR1 is SNHLY, CDR2 FYNNEI. CDR3 length: 14 amino acids. V was cut by 4 bases and J by 10 bases, with 17 bases left in between. The CDR3: CASSGGSEGRTIYF. As DNA, the CDR3 is TGTGCCAGCAGTGGGGGTTCGGAGGGGAGAACCATATATTTT. The full variable domain, with the rest looked up from reference TRBV2 and TRBJ1-3, is EPEVTQTPSHQVTQMGQEVILRCVPISNHLYFYWYRQILGQKVEFLVSFYNNEISEKSEIFDDQFSVERPDGSNFTLKIRSTKLEDSAMYFCASSGGSEGRTIYFGEGSWLTVV.

The rearrangement uses TRBV11-2 and TRBJ2-5; 9 bases are a match to TRBD1. J was trimmed by 5 bases and V by 2 bases; bases with no gene match: 12. The CDR3 sequence is 17 residues long. Looked up from germline, CDR1 is SGHAT and CDR2 is FQNNGV. The CDR3 DNA is TGTGCCAGCAGCTTAATTGGGACAGGGAGCTACAGGGAGACCCAGTACTTC. Translating it yields CASSLIGTGSYRETQYF.

This clonotype was found a few times. CDR3 residues: CAWGGTGGSREQYF. CDR3 sequence (DNA): TGTGCCTGGGGTGGGACAGGGGGCTCCCGCGAGCAGTACTTC. The chain joins TRBV30 to TRBJ2-7; 12 nucleotides match TRBD1. The CDR3 sequence is 14 residues long. Germline CDR1 is GTSNPN and CDR2 is SVGIG (reference sequence). V shed 5 bases and J 6 bases; nucleotides not matched to a gene: 8.

The J gene is TRBJ1-2, the V gene TRBV19, with TRBD1 as a possible D gene (5 bases). The CDR3 spans 12 residues. CDR1 is LNHDA, CDR2 SQIVND, per germline (reference sequence). Trimming cost V 9 bases and J 0 bases, with 8 bases left between them. In DNA, the CDR3 is TGTGCCAGCAGGGATCCTAACTATGGCTACACCTTC. This encodes CASRDPNYGYTF.

This clonotype was seen ten or more times. V and J are TRBV28 and TRBJ2-1, with 8 bases matching TRBD2. V was pared by 5 bases and J by 1 base, with 4 bases of the junction left unmatched. Germline CDR1 reads MDHEN; CDR2 reads SYDVKM. The CDR3 sequence is 15 residues long. CDR3 nucleotide sequence: TGTGCCAGCAGTCCAGGGACTAGATCCTACAATGAGCAGTTCTTC. It translates to CASSPGTRSYNEQFF.

The chain combines TRBV27 with TRBJ2-7; the D call may be TRBD1 or TRBD2 (5 bases each). CDR1 and CDR2 (germline): MNHEY, SMNVEV (reference sequence). V lost 5 bases and J lost 5, with 13 bases in between. This CDR3 contains 13 residues. The CDR3 region has the DNA TGTGCCAGCAGTCCGGGACGGACGAACGAGCAGTACTTC. Its protein product is CASSPGRTNEQYF.

There are many counts of this clonotype. The chain joins TRBV28 to TRBJ2-7; unclear D gene. There are 11 residues in the CDR3. Germline assignment: CDR1 MDHEN and CDR2 SYDVKM. Trimming pared 10 bases from V and 0 bases from J, leaving 7 bases between. The CDR3 region has the DNA TGTGCCACGAAGGGCTCCTACGAGCAGTACTTC. It yields the protein CATKGSYEQYF.

This clonotype was seen at least ten times. The J gene is TRBJ1-4, the V gene TRBV11-2, with TRBD1 identical over 7 bases. Germline CDR1 SGHAT, CDR2 FQNNGV. J gave up 4 bases and V 1 base, and 3 bases lay outside the gene matches. This CDR3 has 15 residues. The CDR3 DNA reads TGTGCCAGCAGCTTAGTTGGGACAGATAATGAAAAACTGTTTTTT. Translation gives CASSLVGTDNEKLFF. Drawing the rest from reference TRBV11-2 and TRBJ1-4, the complete variable domain is EAGVAQSPRYKIIEKRQSVAFWCNPISGHATLYWYQQILGQGPKLLIQFQNNGVVDDSQLPKDRFSAERLKGVDSTLKIQPAKLEDSAVYLCASSLVGTDNEKLFFGSGTQLSVL.

The chain uses TRBV24-1 and TRBJ2-2; D ambiguous. CDR3 size: 16 residues. Germline V lookup: CDR1 KGHDR, CDR2 SFDVKD. Trimming removed 2 bases from V and 1 base from J, with 10 bases in between. The CDR3 DNA reads as TGTGCCACCAGTGATTACAACCGCTTGAACACCGGGGAGCTGTTTTTT. Translated: CATSDYNRLNTGELFF.

This clonotype was detected many times. The rearrangement links TRBV7-8 to TRBJ2-3, with D unclear. This CDR3 is 13 amino acids long. The V and J ends lost 3 bases and 0 bases respectively, with 4 bases between them. The germline CDR1 and CDR2 sequences are SGHVS and FQNEAQ. CDR3 sequence reads: CASSFFSTDTQYF. The CDR3 bases are TGTGCCAGCAGCTTTTTTAGCACAGATACGCAGTATTTT.

In its sample, this clonotype was seen many times. The chain links TRBV2 to TRBJ1-4; no definite D call. V was trimmed by 4 bases and J by 0 bases, leaving 6 bases between them. Germline V gene lookup returns CDR1 SNHLY and CDR2 FYNNEI. This CDR3 has 14 residues. The CDR3, as DNA: TGTGCCAGCAGTGCGGCCTCAACTAATGAAAAACTGTTTTTT. Amino acid sequence: CASSAASTNEKLFF.

This clonotype was observed many times. The chain joins TRBV12-3 or TRBV12-4 to TRBJ1-5; D might be TRBD1 (6 bases). The CDR3 extends over 15 amino acids. With 2 bases removed from V and 2 bases from J, the gap between germline ends came to 10 bases. CDR3 region: CASSLSGAGNQPQHF. Here the CDR3 DNA reads TGTGCCAGCAGTTTATCAGGGGCAGGCAATCAGCCCCAGCATTTT.

V is TRBV29-1 and J is TRBJ2-1; the D gene is possibly TRBD1 (5 bases). The CDR3 consists of 15 residues. V lost 5 bases and J lost 2, with 16 bases in between. CDR1 and CDR2 from the germline V gene are SQVTM and ANQGSEA. The CDR3: CSVQGHSDTYNEQFF. As DNA, the CDR3 is TGCAGCGTTCAAGGACACTCCGACACCTACAATGAGCAGTTCTTC.

This clonotype was found many times. V gene TRBV6-2 or TRBV6-3 combines with J gene TRBJ1-5; D remains ambiguous. Trimming removed 0 bases at V and 1 base at J, with 1 base between. The CDR3 totals 13 residues. CDR1 and CDR2 (germline): MNHEY, SVGEGT. CDR3: CASSYSSNQPQHF. CDR3 bases: TGTGCCAGCAGTTACTCGAGCAATCAGCCCCAGCATTTT.

This clonotype has just one count. The rearrangement links TRBV5-1 to TRBJ2-1; 8 nucleotides match TRBD2. This CDR3 is built from 14 residues. The J segment lost 5 bases and the V segment lost 7 bases, leaving 8 bases of the junction unmatched. Germline loops: CDR1 SGHRS, CDR2 YFSETQ. DNA of the CDR3: TGCGCCAGCGAACCGGCGGGGGGTAACAATGAGCAGTTCTTC. This codes for CASEPAGGNNEQFF.

Concerning this clonotype itself: Germline is not matched at one junction end, which may reflect a read error. The chain joins TRBV7-2 to TRBJ1-4; TRBD1 aligns across 8 bases. This CDR3 is built from 15 residues. CDR1 is SGHTA and CDR2 is FQGNSA in the germline V gene. For the CDR3, the DNA is TGTGCCAGCAGCATTGACAGGGGAGCTAATGAAGAACTGTTTTTT. Its translation: CASSIDRGANEELFF.